This is a list of T cell receptor beta chains from one sample in a study of shared clonotypes between healthy human individuals. Produced via immunoSEQ multiplex PCR; TCRdb's table is partial and in-frame only. The sample yields some 2 million clones, approximately 95% seen once. Sequenced input: naive CD8+ T cells sorted from blood. These receptor sequences come from a man aged 18 to 35 in good health. Each CDR3 is given with its conserved first and last residue. D genes are given only for firm matches. Some rows have no size entry. The others give once, few or many, or a class for an expanded clone.

d_call: .
clone_size: .
v_call: TRBV7-9
j_call: TRBJ1-2
cdr3_length: 12
cdr3_aa: CASSFGGYGYTF
cdr3_nt: TGTGCCAGCAGCTTCGGGGGCTATGGCTACACCTTC

d_call: .
clone_size: .
v_call: TRBV4-3
j_call: TRBJ1-3
cdr3_length: 17
cdr3_aa: CASSQELTSISGNTIYF
cdr3_nt: TGCGCCAGCAGCCAAGAATTAACATCCATCTCTGGAAACACCATATATTTT

d_call: .
clone_size: .
v_call: TRBV13
j_call: TRBJ2-3
cdr3_length: 12
cdr3_aa: CASSLVSDTQYF
cdr3_nt: TGTGCCAGCAGCTTAGTCTCAGATACGCAGTATTTT

d_call: .
clone_size: .
v_call: TRBV7-2
j_call: TRBJ2-7
cdr3_length: 14
cdr3_aa: CASSYSGGGYEQYF
cdr3_nt: TGTGCCAGCAGCTATAGCGGAGGGGGGTACGAGCAGTACTTC

d_call: .
clone_size: .
v_call: TRBV5-1
j_call: TRBJ1-1
cdr3_length: 14
cdr3_aa: CASSLTAADTEAFF
cdr3_nt: TGCGCCAGCAGCCTCACAGCGGCCGACACTGAAGCTTTCTTT

d_call: .
clone_size: .
v_call: TRBV30
j_call: TRBJ1-2
cdr3_length: 18
cdr3_aa: CAWSAPGALGGNDICYTF
cdr3_nt: TGTGCCTGGAGTGCGCCTGGGGCGTTAGGGGGAAACGACATTTGCTACACCTTC

d_call: .
clone_size: .
v_call: TRBV6-5
j_call: TRBJ2-7
cdr3_length: 12
cdr3_aa: CASSFGSYEQYF
cdr3_nt: TGTGCCAGCAGCTTCGGTTCCTACGAGCAGTACTTC

d_call: .
clone_size: .
v_call: TRBV27
j_call: TRBJ1-5
cdr3_length: 15
cdr3_aa: CASKVGVGQNQPQHF
cdr3_nt: TGTGCCAGCAAAGTAGGGGTCGGACAAAATCAGCCCCAGCATTTT

d_call: TRBD2
clone_size: .
v_call: TRBV5-6
j_call: TRBJ2-1
cdr3_length: 15
cdr3_aa: CASSLASGNYNEQFF
cdr3_nt: TGTGCCAGCAGCTTAGCTAGCGGGAACTACAATGAGCAGTTCTTC

d_call: .
clone_size: .
v_call: TRBV5-1
j_call: TRBJ1-2
cdr3_length: 14
cdr3_aa: CASSSEGTEYGYTF
cdr3_nt: TGCGCCAGCAGCTCCGAAGGGACGGAGTATGGCTACACCTTC

d_call: .
clone_size: .
v_call: TRBV7-9
j_call: TRBJ1-1
cdr3_length: 14
cdr3_aa: CASSLVQGGTEAFF
cdr3_nt: TGTGCCAGCAGCTTAGTACAGGGTGGCACTGAAGCTTTCTTT

d_call: .
clone_size: once
v_call: TRBV5-1
j_call: TRBJ2-7
cdr3_length: 13
cdr3_aa: CASSLGFGYEQYF
cdr3_nt: TGCGCCAGCAGCTTGGGGTTCGGCTACGAGCAGTACTTC

d_call: TRBD1
clone_size: .
v_call: TRBV6-1
j_call: TRBJ2-6
cdr3_length: 18
cdr3_aa: CASSDPPGQISGANVLTF
cdr3_nt: TGTGCCAGCAGTGACCCTCCGGGACAGATCTCTGGGGCCAACGTCCTGACTTTC

d_call: TRBD1
clone_size: .
v_call: TRBV7-9
j_call: TRBJ1-1
cdr3_length: 15
cdr3_aa: CASSILTGGVPEAFF
cdr3_nt: TGTGCCAGCAGCATACTAACAGGGGGTGTCCCTGAAGCTTTCTTT

d_call: TRBD1
clone_size: .
v_call: TRBV29-1
j_call: TRBJ1-2
cdr3_length: 13
cdr3_aa: CSVERQGAYGYTF
cdr3_nt: TGCAGCGTTGAACGACAGGGGGCCTATGGCTACACCTTC

d_call: .
clone_size: once
v_call: TRBV6-5
j_call: TRBJ2-1
cdr3_length: 13
cdr3_aa: CASSYATTTEQFF
cdr3_nt: TGTGCCAGCAGTTACGCGACTACGACGGAGCAGTTCTTC

d_call: .
clone_size: .
v_call: TRBV5-4
j_call: TRBJ2-5
cdr3_length: 13
cdr3_aa: CASSFGGIETQYF
cdr3_nt: TGTGCCAGCAGCTTCGGCGGGATTGAGACCCAGTACTTC

d_call: .
clone_size: .
v_call: TRBV30
j_call: TRBJ2-2
cdr3_length: 14
cdr3_aa: CAWIGGANTGELFF
cdr3_nt: TGTGCCTGGATTGGGGGTGCGAACACCGGGGAGCTGTTTTTT

d_call: .
clone_size: .
v_call: TRBV11-2
j_call: TRBJ2-7
cdr3_length: 14
cdr3_aa: CASSRLKGDYEQYF
cdr3_nt: TGTGCCAGCAGCCGCCTAAAGGGCGACTACGAGCAGTACTTC

d_call: TRBD1
clone_size: .
v_call: TRBV6-6
j_call: TRBJ1-2
cdr3_length: 13
cdr3_aa: CASSYRDSYGYTF
cdr3_nt: TGTGCCAGCAGTTACCGGGACAGTTATGGCTACACCTTC

d_call: TRBD1
clone_size: .
v_call: TRBV4-1
j_call: TRBJ1-2
cdr3_length: 20
cdr3_aa: CASSHPSPRDRGGLNYGYTF
cdr3_nt: TGCGCCAGCAGCCACCCCTCCCCCCGGGACAGGGGAGGACTTAACTATGGCTACACCTTC

d_call: .
clone_size: .
v_call: TRBV11-2
j_call: TRBJ2-7
cdr3_length: 17
cdr3_aa: CASSNSDSHPDPYEQYF
cdr3_nt: TGTGCCAGCAGCAATTCTGACAGCCACCCAGACCCCTACGAGCAGTACTTC

d_call: .
clone_size: .
v_call: TRBV7-2
j_call: TRBJ2-7
cdr3_length: 13
cdr3_aa: CASSRDLYYEQYF
cdr3_nt: TGTGCCAGCAGCCGGGACCTCTACTACGAGCAGTACTTC

d_call: .
clone_size: .
v_call: TRBV27
j_call: TRBJ1-5
cdr3_length: 15
cdr3_aa: CASSPTGSKNQPQHF
cdr3_nt: TGTGCCAGCAGTCCAACAGGGAGTAAGAATCAGCCCCAGCATTTT

d_call: TRBD2
clone_size: .
v_call: TRBV9
j_call: TRBJ2-1
cdr3_length: 16
cdr3_aa: CASRLTSGSSYNEQFF
cdr3_nt: TGTGCCAGCAGGCTGACTAGCGGAAGCTCCTACAATGAGCAGTTCTTC

d_call: .
clone_size: .
v_call: TRBV6-1
j_call: TRBJ2-7
cdr3_length: 13
cdr3_aa: CASSERGDYEQYF
cdr3_nt: TGTGCCAGCAGTGAACGGGGAGACTACGAGCAGTACTTC

d_call: TRBD1
clone_size: .
v_call: TRBV28
j_call: TRBJ2-7
cdr3_length: 13
cdr3_aa: CASGQGAWYEQYF
cdr3_nt: TGTGCCAGCGGACAGGGGGCTTGGTACGAGCAGTACTTC

d_call: TRBD2
clone_size: once
v_call: TRBV28
j_call: TRBJ2-7
cdr3_length: 14
cdr3_aa: CASSFGGESYEQYF
cdr3_nt: TGTGCCAGCAGTTTCGGGGGGGAATCCTACGAGCAGTACTTC

d_call: .
clone_size: .
v_call: TRBV21-1
j_call: TRBJ2-7
cdr3_length: 11
cdr3_aa: CASSNPHEQYF
cdr3_nt: TGTGCCAGCAGCAACCCACACGAGCAGTACTTC

d_call: .
clone_size: .
v_call: TRBV19
j_call: TRBJ2-3
cdr3_length: 13
cdr3_aa: CASGLLSTDTQYF
cdr3_nt: TGTGCCAGCGGCTTGTTAAGCACAGATACGCAGTATTTT

d_call: .
clone_size: .
v_call: TRBV5-4
j_call: TRBJ2-3
cdr3_length: 16
cdr3_aa: CASSSSGSLETDTQYF
cdr3_nt: TGTGCCAGCAGTTCATCAGGGAGCCTTGAGACAGATACGCAGTATTTT

d_call: .
clone_size: .
v_call: TRBV28
j_call: TRBJ2-3
cdr3_length: 15
cdr3_aa: CASSRVAENTDTQYF
cdr3_nt: TGTGCCAGCAGTCGGGTCGCGGAGAACACAGATACGCAGTATTTT

d_call: .
clone_size: .
v_call: TRBV28
j_call: TRBJ2-7
cdr3_length: 13
cdr3_aa: CASSFGVSYEQYF
cdr3_nt: TGTGCCAGCAGTTTCGGGGTAAGCTACGAGCAGTACTTC

d_call: .
clone_size: .
v_call: TRBV6-1
j_call: TRBJ2-7
cdr3_length: 14
cdr3_aa: CASSVARSSYEQYF
cdr3_nt: TGTGCCAGCAGTGTCGCTAGGAGCTCCTACGAGCAGTACTTC

d_call: TRBD1
clone_size: .
v_call: TRBV10-2
j_call: TRBJ2-7
cdr3_length: 12
cdr3_aa: CASKAGGVEQYF
cdr3_nt: TGCGCCAGCAAGGCAGGGGGCGTCGAGCAGTACTTC

d_call: TRBD1
clone_size: .
v_call: TRBV11-2
j_call: TRBJ2-7
cdr3_length: 13
cdr3_aa: CASSARDSYEQYF
cdr3_nt: TGTGCCAGCAGCGCTAGGGACAGCTACGAGCAGTACTTC

d_call: TRBD1
clone_size: .
v_call: TRBV2
j_call: TRBJ1-1
cdr3_length: 13
cdr3_aa: CASLDRGRVEAFF
cdr3_nt: TGTGCCAGCTTAGACAGGGGGCGCGTAGAAGCTTTCTTT

d_call: .
clone_size: .
v_call: TRBV5-4
j_call: TRBJ2-7
cdr3_length: 16
cdr3_aa: CASSLPGGGSSYEQYF
cdr3_nt: TGTGCCAGCAGCTTGCCCGGGGGCGGGAGTTCCTACGAGCAGTACTTC

d_call: .
clone_size: few
v_call: TRBV4-1
j_call: TRBJ1-1
cdr3_length: 15
cdr3_aa: CASSSSKNLNTEAFF
cdr3_nt: TGCGCCAGCAGCTCGTCAAAGAATTTGAACACTGAAGCTTTCTTT

d_call: .
clone_size: .
v_call: TRBV7-9
j_call: TRBJ2-7
cdr3_length: 15
cdr3_aa: CASSLGGPSSYEQYF
cdr3_nt: TGTGCCAGCAGCTTAGGAGGGCCTAGCTCCTACGAGCAGTACTTC

d_call: .
clone_size: .
v_call: TRBV29-1
j_call: TRBJ2-7
cdr3_length: 12
cdr3_aa: CSVQGGLYEQYF
cdr3_nt: TGCAGCGTCCAGGGGGGCCTTTACGAGCAGTACTTC

d_call: TRBD1
clone_size: .
v_call: TRBV6-5
j_call: TRBJ2-5
cdr3_length: 16
cdr3_aa: CASSYSMDRGQETQYF
cdr3_nt: TGTGCCAGCAGTTACTCCATGGACAGGGGGCAAGAGACCCAGTACTTC

d_call: TRBD1
clone_size: .
v_call: TRBV27
j_call: TRBJ2-7
cdr3_length: 16
cdr3_aa: CASSLRGQGGVKEQYF
cdr3_nt: TGTGCCAGCAGCCTGAGGGGACAGGGGGGAGTGAAAGAGCAGTACTTC

d_call: .
clone_size: .
v_call: TRBV14
j_call: TRBJ1-1
cdr3_length: 12
cdr3_aa: CASSPGYTEAFF
cdr3_nt: TGTGCCAGCAGCCCGGGGTACACTGAAGCTTTCTTT

d_call: .
clone_size: .
v_call: TRBV29-1
j_call: TRBJ2-7
cdr3_length: 15
cdr3_aa: CSVEVDSTSSYEQYF
cdr3_nt: TGCAGCGTTGAGGTAGACTCCACGAGCTCCTACGAGCAGTACTTC

d_call: .
clone_size: .
v_call: TRBV27
j_call: TRBJ2-3
cdr3_length: 14
cdr3_aa: CASSLRDFTDTQYF
cdr3_nt: TGTGCCAGCAGTTTAAGGGATTTCACAGATACGCAGTATTTT

d_call: .
clone_size: .
v_call: TRBV7-9
j_call: TRBJ1-1
cdr3_length: 14
cdr3_aa: CASSLGGVNTEAFF
cdr3_nt: TGTGCCAGCAGCTTAGGTGGAGTGAACACTGAAGCTTTCTTT

d_call: .
clone_size: .
v_call: TRBV7-9
j_call: TRBJ2-7
cdr3_length: 14
cdr3_aa: CASSPRASSYEQYF
cdr3_nt: TGTGCCAGCAGCCCCCGGGCCTCTTCCTACGAGCAGTACTTC

d_call: TRBD1
clone_size: once
v_call: TRBV9
j_call: TRBJ1-3
cdr3_length: 15
cdr3_aa: CASSEGTVSGNTIYF
cdr3_nt: TGTGCCAGCAGCGAAGGGACAGTCTCTGGAAACACCATATATTTT

d_call: .
clone_size: .
v_call: TRBV25-1
j_call: TRBJ2-7
cdr3_length: 13
cdr3_aa: CASTEGYRYEQYF
cdr3_nt: TGTGCCAGCACTGAGGGTTACCGTTACGAGCAGTACTTC

d_call: .
clone_size: .
v_call: TRBV7-9
j_call: TRBJ1-6
cdr3_length: 18
cdr3_aa: CASSLGGDGSSYNSPLHF
cdr3_nt: TGTGCCAGCAGCCTCGGGGGGGACGGGAGCTCCTATAATTCACCCCTCCACTTT

d_call: .
clone_size: .
v_call: TRBV5-1
j_call: TRBJ2-1
cdr3_length: 16
cdr3_aa: CASRGGARSSYNEQFF
cdr3_nt: TGCGCCAGCAGAGGGGGGGCGCGGAGCTCCTACAATGAGCAGTTCTTC

d_call: .
clone_size: .
v_call: TRBV7-6
j_call: TRBJ1-4
cdr3_length: 13
cdr3_aa: CASSLVLHRELFF
cdr3_nt: TGTGCCAGCAGCTTAGTACTTCACAGGGAACTGTTTTTT

d_call: TRBD1
clone_size: .
v_call: TRBV27
j_call: TRBJ2-3
cdr3_length: 13
cdr3_aa: CASSWGQADTQYF
cdr3_nt: TGTGCCAGCAGTTGGGGACAGGCAGATACGCAGTATTTT

d_call: .
clone_size: once
v_call: TRBV9
j_call: TRBJ2-2
cdr3_length: 13
cdr3_aa: CASGVMNTGELFF
cdr3_nt: TGTGCCAGCGGGGTAATGAACACCGGGGAGCTGTTTTTT

d_call: TRBD2
clone_size: .
v_call: TRBV28
j_call: TRBJ2-7
cdr3_length: 15
cdr3_aa: CASSLLAGMIYEQYF
cdr3_nt: TGTGCCAGCAGTCTACTAGCGGGGATGATCTACGAGCAGTACTTC

d_call: .
clone_size: .
v_call: TRBV7-8
j_call: TRBJ2-7
cdr3_length: 14
cdr3_aa: CASSLEVQEYEQYF
cdr3_nt: TGTGCCAGCAGCTTAGAAGTACAGGAATACGAGCAGTACTTC

d_call: .
clone_size: .
v_call: TRBV4-1
j_call: TRBJ2-1
cdr3_length: 15
cdr3_aa: CASSQEEGQGIFQFF
cdr3_nt: TGCGCCAGCAGCCAAGAAGAGGGGCAGGGGATCTTTCAGTTCTTC

d_call: .
clone_size: .
v_call: TRBV7-3
j_call: TRBJ2-1
cdr3_length: 15
cdr3_aa: CASSLTGPHNNEQFF
cdr3_nt: TGTGCCAGCAGCTTAACTGGTCCACATAACAATGAGCAGTTCTTC